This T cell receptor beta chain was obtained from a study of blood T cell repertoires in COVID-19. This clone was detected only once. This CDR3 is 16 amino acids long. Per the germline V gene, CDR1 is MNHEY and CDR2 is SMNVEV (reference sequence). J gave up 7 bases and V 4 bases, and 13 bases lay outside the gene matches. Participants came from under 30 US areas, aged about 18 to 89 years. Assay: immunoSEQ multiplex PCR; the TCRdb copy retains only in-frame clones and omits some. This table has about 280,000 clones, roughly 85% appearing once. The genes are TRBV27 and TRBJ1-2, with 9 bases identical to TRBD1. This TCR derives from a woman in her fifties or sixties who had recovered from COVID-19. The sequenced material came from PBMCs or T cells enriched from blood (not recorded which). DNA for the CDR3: TGTGCCAGCAGTTCACGCAACCCTGGACAGGGGCTTGGCTACACCTTC. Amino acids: CASSSRNPGQGLGYTF.